This T cell receptor (beta chain) was observed in a study of cytomegalovirus exposure and HLA in healthy donors. Method: immunoSEQ multiplex PCR; TCRdb's copy keeps in-frame clones and lacks some. The repertoire holds 55,000 to 70,000 clones, with roughly 91% as singletons. In its sample, this clone was seen a few times. V dropped 2 bases and J dropped 12 bases, with 20 bases sitting between them. CDR1 GTSNPN and CDR2 SVGIG come from the germline V gene (reference sequence). The CDR3 consists of 14 residues. The donors were members of the validation cohort, which comprised 120 subjects and was separate from the first cohort of about 700 subjects.

The clonotype was recovered from a woman aged 18-29 years in good health and CMV-seronegative. This sequence joins TRBV30 and TRBJ2-1; D is perhaps TRBD1 (7 bases). Sample: PBMCs. The CDR3 region is CAWSWEVGTAGQFF. The CDR3 DNA follows: TGTGCCTGGAGTTGGGAGGTGGGGACAGCGGGGCAGTTCTTC.